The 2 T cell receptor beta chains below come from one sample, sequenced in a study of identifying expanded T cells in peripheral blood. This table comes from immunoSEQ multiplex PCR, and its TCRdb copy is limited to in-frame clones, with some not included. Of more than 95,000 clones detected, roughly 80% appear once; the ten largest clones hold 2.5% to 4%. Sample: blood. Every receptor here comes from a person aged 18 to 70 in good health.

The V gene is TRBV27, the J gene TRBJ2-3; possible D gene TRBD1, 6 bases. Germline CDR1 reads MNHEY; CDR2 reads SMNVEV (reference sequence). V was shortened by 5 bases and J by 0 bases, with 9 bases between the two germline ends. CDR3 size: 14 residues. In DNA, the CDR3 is TGTGCCAGCAGTAGGACAGTAAGCACAGATACGCAGTATTTT. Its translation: CASSRTVSTDTQYF.

CDR3 sequence: CASSLSSYTEAFF. The CDR3 nucleotides are TGTGCCAGCAGCTTGTCGTCGTACACTGAAGCTTTCTTT. The chain employs TRBV7-8 and TRBJ1-1; no definite D call. The V gene lost 3 bases and the J gene lost 3 bases, with 8 bases spanning the gap. CDR3 length equals 13 residues. The germline V gene encodes CDR1 SGHVS and CDR2 FQNEAQ.